This T cell receptor beta chain is drawn from a study of T cell responses to AZD1222 COVID-19 vaccine. The CDR3 runs to 16 residues. Germline lookup yields CDR1 LGHNT and CDR2 FRNRAP. Deletions cut 6 bases from V and 3 bases from J, with 20 bases between. Assay: immunoSEQ multiplex PCR; the TCRdb copy retains only in-frame clones and omits some. The sample lists roughly 180,000 clones, about nine tenths occurring once. This TCR derives from an adult who received the AZD1222 COVID-19 vaccine. The chain recombines TRBV12-5 with TRBJ1-1, with D unclear. Sequences were derived from peripheral blood, sampled 28 days after the second AZD1222 dose. CDR3 residues: CASGPLLDAGHTEAFF. The CDR3 nucleotides are TGTGCTAGTGGCCCGCTCCTGGACGCCGGGCACACTGAAGCTTTCTTT.